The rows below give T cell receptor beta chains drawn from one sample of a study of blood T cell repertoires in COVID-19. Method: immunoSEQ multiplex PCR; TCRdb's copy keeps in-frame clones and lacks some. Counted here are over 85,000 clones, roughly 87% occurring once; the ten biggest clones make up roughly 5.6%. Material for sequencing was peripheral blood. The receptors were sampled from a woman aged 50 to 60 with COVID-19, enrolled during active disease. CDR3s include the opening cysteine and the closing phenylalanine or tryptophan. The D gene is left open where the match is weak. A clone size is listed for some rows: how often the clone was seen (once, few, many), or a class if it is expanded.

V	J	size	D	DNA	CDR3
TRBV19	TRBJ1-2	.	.	TGTGCCAGTAGCCCGGCGGAGGGTAATGGCTACACCTTC	CASSPAEGNGYTF
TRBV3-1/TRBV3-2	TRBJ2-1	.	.	TGTGCCAGCAGCCGGGGCGATAATGAGCAGTTCTTC	CASSRGDNEQFF
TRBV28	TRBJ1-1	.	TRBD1	TGTGCCAGCAGTTCTGATGGACAGGGAATGAACACTGAAGCTTTCTTT	CASSSDGQGMNTEAFF
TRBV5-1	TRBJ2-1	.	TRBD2	TGCGCCAGCAGCTCGGGACTAGCAACAAGCTCCTACAATGAGCAGTTCTTC	CASSSGLATSSYNEQFF
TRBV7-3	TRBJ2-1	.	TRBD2	TGTGCCAGCAGCAGCCAGTGGGGGGGCTACAATGAGCAGTTCTTC	CASSSQWGGYNEQFF
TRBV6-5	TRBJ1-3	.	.	TGTGCCAGCAGTTACAGTAGCAGGGCCTCTGGAAACACCATATATTTT	CASSYSSRASGNTIYF
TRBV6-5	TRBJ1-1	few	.	TGTGCCAGCAGTAGGGGACTTTTCACTGAAGCTTTCTTT	CASSRGLFTEAFF
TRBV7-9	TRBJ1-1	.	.	TGTGCCAGCAGCTCCCGAGGGCCGAACACTGAAGCTTTCTTT	CASSSRGPNTEAFF
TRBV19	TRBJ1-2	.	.	TGTGCCAGTAGTATAGATGGAGGGGTCCATCTCTATGGCTACACCTTC	CASSIDGGVHLYGYTF
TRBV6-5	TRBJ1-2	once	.	TGTGCCAGCAGTTACTCGATCAGCGGGCACTATGGCTACACCTTC	CASSYSISGHYGYTF
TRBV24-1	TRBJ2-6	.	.	TGTGCCACCAGTGGGACGCAGGGTTCCTCTGGGGCCAACGTCCTGACTTTC	CATSGTQGSSGANVLTF
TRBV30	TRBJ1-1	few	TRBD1	TGTGCCTGGAGTGTATCGGCAGGGGGCAACTCTAGGAGTACTGAAGCTTTCTTT	CAWSVSAGGNSRSTEAFF
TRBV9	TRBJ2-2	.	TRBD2	TGTGCCAGCAGCGTCTCCGGGGGGGCCGGGAACGGGGAGCTGTTTTTT	CASSVSGGAGNGELFF
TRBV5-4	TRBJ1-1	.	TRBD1	TGTGCCAGCAGCTTGGCTGGGACAGGGGGCGAAGCTTTCTTT	CASSLAGTGGEAFF
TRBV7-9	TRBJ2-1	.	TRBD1	TGTGCCAGCAGTTCCCCCGGGACAGGGGCGATTGAGCAGTTCTTC	CASSSPGTGAIEQFF
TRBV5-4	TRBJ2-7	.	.	TGTGCCAGCAGCTTGCAGGGTTACGAGCAGTACTTC	CASSLQGYEQYF
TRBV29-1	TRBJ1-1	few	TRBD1	TGCAGCGTTGGGGGACAGGGTAACACTGAAGCTTTCTTT	CSVGGQGNTEAFF
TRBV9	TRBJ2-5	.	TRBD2	TGTGCCAGCAGCGCGTCTGGACTAGCGGATCAAGAGACCCAGTACTTC	CASSASGLADQETQYF
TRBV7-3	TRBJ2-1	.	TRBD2	TGTGCCAGCAGCTCCGGACTAGCTTACAATGAGCAGTTCTTC	CASSSGLAYNEQFF
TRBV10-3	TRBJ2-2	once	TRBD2	TGTGCCATCAGACCGGGACTAGCGGGGGGGCACACCGGGGAGCTGTTTTTT	CAIRPGLAGGHTGELFF
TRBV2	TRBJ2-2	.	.	TGTGCCATCCAGCAGGGCGACACCGGGGAGCTGTTTTTT	CAIQQGDTGELFF
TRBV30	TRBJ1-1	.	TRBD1	TGTGCCTGGACAACCGGGACAGGGGGAAGTGGGAACACTGAAGCTTTCTTT	CAWTTGTGGSGNTEAFF
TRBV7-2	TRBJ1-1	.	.	TGTGCCAGCAGCTATGGGCACAGTGGAACCACTGAAGCTTTCTTT	CASSYGHSGTTEAFF
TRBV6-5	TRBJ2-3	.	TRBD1	TGTGCCAGCAGTTTCAGGGGGCCCTACCCCACAGATACGCAGTATTTT	CASSFRGPYPTDTQYF
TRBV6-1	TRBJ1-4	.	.	TGTGCCAGCAGCCTATACCGGGGATTGAGGGAAAAACTGTTTTTT	CASSLYRGLREKLFF
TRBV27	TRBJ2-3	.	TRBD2	TGTGCCAGCAGTTCCCCGGGACTAGCGCGCACAGATACGCAGTATTTT	CASSSPGLARTDTQYF
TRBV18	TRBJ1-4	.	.	TGTGCCAGCTCACGAAGCAGGACTAATGAAAAACTGTTTTTT	CASSRSRTNEKLFF
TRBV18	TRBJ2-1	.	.	TGTGCCAGCTCGCATTGGGAGGACGAAAATGAGCAGTTCTTC	CASSHWEDENEQFF
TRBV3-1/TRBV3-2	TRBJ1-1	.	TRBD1	TGTGCCAGCAGCCCGTCCGGGACAGGCCTTGAAGCTTTCTTT	CASSPSGTGLEAFF
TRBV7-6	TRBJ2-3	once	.	TGTGCCAGCAGCTTTGCGGGGAACACAGATACGCAGTATTTT	CASSFAGNTDTQYF
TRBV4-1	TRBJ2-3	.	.	TGCGCCAGCAGCCCTCCCGGGGGAGGAGATACGCAGTATTTT	CASSPPGGGDTQYF
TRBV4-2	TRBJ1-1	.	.	TGTGCCAGCAGCCAAGACCTGGGGGCATCCGATATGGCTTTCTTT	CASSQDLGASDMAFF
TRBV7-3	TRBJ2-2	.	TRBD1	TGTGCCAGCAGCTGGGGGGCCGGGACAGGGGCCGGGGAGCTGTTTTTT	CASSWGAGTGAGELFF
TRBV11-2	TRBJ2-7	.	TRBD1	TGTGCCAGCAGATCCTCCGGGACAGGGTCCTACGAGCAGTACTTC	CASRSSGTGSYEQYF
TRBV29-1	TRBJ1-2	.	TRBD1	TGCAGCGTTGATCCGGACAGGGGGCTTCGAATCACCTTC	CSVDPDRGLRITF
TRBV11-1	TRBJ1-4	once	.	TGTGCCAGCAGCCGGACAATTGAAAAACTGTTTTTT	CASSRTIEKLFF
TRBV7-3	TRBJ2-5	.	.	TGTGCCAGCAGCTTACCAGAAGAAGAGACCCAGTACTTC	CASSLPEEETQYF
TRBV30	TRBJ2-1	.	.	TGTGCCTGGAGGAACCCACAGGGAAATGAGCAGTTCTTC	CAWRNPQGNEQFF
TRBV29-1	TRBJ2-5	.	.	TGCAGCGTTGCCCCCCAGGGCCAAGAGACCCAGTACTTC	CSVAPQGQETQYF
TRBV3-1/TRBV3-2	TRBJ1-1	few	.	TGTGCCAGCAGCCACACAGACAGAAACACTGAAGCTTTCTTT	CASSHTDRNTEAFF
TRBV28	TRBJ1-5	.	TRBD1	TGTGCCAGTGGGGAGCGGGACAGGGGAGGAAATCAGCCCCAGCATTTT	CASGERDRGGNQPQHF
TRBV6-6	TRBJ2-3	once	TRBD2	TGTGCCAGCAGTGGACTAGTAGGCTCAGATACGCAGTATTTT	CASSGLVGSDTQYF
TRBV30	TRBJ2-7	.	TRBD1	TGTGCCTGGAGTGTTGTACAGGGGGCGAGCGAGCAGTACTTC	CAWSVVQGASEQYF
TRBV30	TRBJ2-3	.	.	TGTGCCTGGAGTCTAGGGGCGAACAACAGGGATACGCAGTATTTT	CAWSLGANNRDTQYF
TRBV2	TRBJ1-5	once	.	TGTGCCAGCAGTGACCGGGGGAATCAGCCCCAGCATTTT	CASSDRGNQPQHF
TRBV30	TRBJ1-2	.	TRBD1	TGTGCCTGGAGAGAGGGACAGGGCTACACCTTC	CAWREGQGYTF
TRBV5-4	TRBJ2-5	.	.	TGTGCCAGCAGCTTGCTAGAGACCCAGTACTTC	CASSLLETQYF
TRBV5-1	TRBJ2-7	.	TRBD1	TGCGCCAGCAGCTTGGAACAGGGGTCCTACTACGAGCAGTACTTC	CASSLEQGSYYEQYF
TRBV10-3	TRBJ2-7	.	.	TGTGCCATCAGTGAGCAACAGGGTCCCGAGCAGTACTTC	CAISEQQGPEQYF
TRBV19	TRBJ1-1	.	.	TGTGCCACCCGGAGGGGCATTGAAGCTTTCTTT	CATRRGIEAFF
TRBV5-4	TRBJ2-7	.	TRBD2	TGTGCCAGCAGCCGAGGGACTAGCGGGGAACAAGAAGGGGAGCAGTACTTC	CASSRGTSGEQEGEQYF
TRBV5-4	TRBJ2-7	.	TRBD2	TGTGCCAGCAGCTCCGGGACTAGCGGGGGCTACGAGCAGTACTTC	CASSSGTSGGYEQYF